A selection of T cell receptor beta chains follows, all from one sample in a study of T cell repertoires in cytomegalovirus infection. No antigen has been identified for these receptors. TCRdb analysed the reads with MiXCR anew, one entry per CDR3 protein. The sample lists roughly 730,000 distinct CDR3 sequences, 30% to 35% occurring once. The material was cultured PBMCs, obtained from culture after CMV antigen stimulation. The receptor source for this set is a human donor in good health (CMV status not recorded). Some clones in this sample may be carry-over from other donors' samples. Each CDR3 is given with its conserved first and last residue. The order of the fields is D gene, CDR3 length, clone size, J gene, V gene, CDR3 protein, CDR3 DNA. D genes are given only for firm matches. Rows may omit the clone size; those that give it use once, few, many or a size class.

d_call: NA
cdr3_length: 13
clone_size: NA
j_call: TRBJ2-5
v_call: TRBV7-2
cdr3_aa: CASSLDIQATQYF
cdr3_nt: TGTGCCAGCAGCTTAGACATACAAGCGACCCAGTACTTC

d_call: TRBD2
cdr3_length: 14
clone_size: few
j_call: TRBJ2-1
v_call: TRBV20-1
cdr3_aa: CSAGGGGGPDEQFF
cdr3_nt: TGCAGTGCGGGGGGCGGGGGGGGGCCCGACGAGCAGTTCTTC

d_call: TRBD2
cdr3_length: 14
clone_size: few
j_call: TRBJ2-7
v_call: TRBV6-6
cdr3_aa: CASTRGGGPYEQYF
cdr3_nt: TGTGCCAGCACCCGGGGGGGGGGTCCCTACGAGCAGTACTTC

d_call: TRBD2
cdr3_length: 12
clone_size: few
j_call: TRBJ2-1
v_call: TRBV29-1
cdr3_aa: CSVGTSGAEQFF
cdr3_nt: TGCAGCGTCGGGACTAGCGGCGCTGAGCAGTTCTTC

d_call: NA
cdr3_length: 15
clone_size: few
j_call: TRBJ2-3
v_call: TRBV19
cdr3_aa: CASSTRPANTDTQYF
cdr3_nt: TGTGCCAGTAGTACCCGACCGGCGAACACAGATACGCAGTATTTT

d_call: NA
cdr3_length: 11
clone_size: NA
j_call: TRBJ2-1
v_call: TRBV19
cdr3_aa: CASKTGDEQFF
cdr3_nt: TGTGCCAGTAAAACGGGAGATGAGCAGTTCTTC

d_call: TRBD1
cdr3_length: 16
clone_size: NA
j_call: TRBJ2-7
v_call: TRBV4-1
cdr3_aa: CASSPRPDRVGSEQYF
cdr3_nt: TGCGCCAGCAGCCCTCGACCGGACAGGGTAGGCTCCGAGCAGTACTTC

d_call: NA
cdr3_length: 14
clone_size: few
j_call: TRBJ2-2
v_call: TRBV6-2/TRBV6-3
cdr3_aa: CASSYSLTTGELFF
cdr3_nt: TGTGCCAGCAGTTACTCTCTTACCACCGGGGAGCTGTTTTTT

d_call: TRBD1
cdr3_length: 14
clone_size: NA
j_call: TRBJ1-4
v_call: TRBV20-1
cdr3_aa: CSARSRDRGEKLFF
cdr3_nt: TGCAGTGCTAGATCCCGGGACAGGGGTGAAAAACTGTTTTTT

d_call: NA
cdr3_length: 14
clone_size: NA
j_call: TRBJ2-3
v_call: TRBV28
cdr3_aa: CASSYRDTTDTQYF
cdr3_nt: TGTGCCAGCAGTTATCGGGACACCACAGATACGCAGTATTTT

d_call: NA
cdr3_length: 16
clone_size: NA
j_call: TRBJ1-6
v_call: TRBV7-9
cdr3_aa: CASRHSVGWVNSPLHF
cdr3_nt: TGTGCCAGCAGGCATTCGGTAGGGTGGGTTAATTCACCCCTCCACTTT

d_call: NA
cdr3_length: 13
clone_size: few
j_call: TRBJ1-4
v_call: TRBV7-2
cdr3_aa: CASSLDYNEKLFF
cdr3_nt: TGTGCCAGCAGCTTAGATTACAATGAAAAACTGTTTTTT

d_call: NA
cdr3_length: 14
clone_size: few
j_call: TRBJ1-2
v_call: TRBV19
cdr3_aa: CASTSLEGNYGYTF
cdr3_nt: TGTGCCAGTACCTCTCTCGAGGGGAACTATGGCTACACCTTC

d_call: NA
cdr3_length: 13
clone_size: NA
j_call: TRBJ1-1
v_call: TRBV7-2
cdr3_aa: CASSRDVVTEAFF
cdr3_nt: TGTGCCAGCAGCCGGGACGTCGTCACTGAAGCTTTCTTT

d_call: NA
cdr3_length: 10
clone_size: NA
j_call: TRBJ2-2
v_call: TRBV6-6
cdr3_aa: CASLFGELFF
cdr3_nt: TGTGCCAGCTTATTCGGGGAGCTGTTTTTT

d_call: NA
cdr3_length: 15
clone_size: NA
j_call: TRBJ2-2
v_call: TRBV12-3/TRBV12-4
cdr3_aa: CASSSWPLGTGELFF
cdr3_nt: TGTGCCAGCAGTTCTTGGCCCCTCGGAACCGGGGAGCTGTTTTTT

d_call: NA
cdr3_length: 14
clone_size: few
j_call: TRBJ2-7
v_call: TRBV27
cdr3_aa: CASSSTGKSYEQYF
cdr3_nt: TGTGCCAGCAGTTCTACAGGGAAATCCTACGAGCAGTACTTC

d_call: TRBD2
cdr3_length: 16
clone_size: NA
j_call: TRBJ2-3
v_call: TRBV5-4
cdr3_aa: CASSSGTTSSTDTQYF
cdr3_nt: TGTGCCAGCAGCTCGGGGACTACCTCTAGCACAGATACGCAGTATTTT

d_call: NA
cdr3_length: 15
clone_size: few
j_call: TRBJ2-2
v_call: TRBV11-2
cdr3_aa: CASSLVQWGTGELFF
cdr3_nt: TGTGCCAGCAGCTTAGTCCAGTGGGGAACCGGGGAGCTGTTTTTT

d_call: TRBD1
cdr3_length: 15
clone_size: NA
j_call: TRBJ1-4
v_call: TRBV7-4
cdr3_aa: CASSARDRGNEKLFF
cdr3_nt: TGTGCCAGCAGCGCCCGGGACAGGGGGAATGAAAAACTGTTTTTT

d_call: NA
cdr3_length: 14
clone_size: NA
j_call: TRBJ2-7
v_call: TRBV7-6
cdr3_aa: CASSPEGRDYEQYF
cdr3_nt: TGTGCCAGCAGCCCCGAGGGCAGGGATTACGAGCAGTACTTC

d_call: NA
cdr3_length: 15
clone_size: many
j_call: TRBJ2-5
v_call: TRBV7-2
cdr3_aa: CASSPNAGRLETQYF
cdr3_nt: TGTGCCAGCAGCCCGAATGCCGGGAGATTAGAGACCCAGTACTTC

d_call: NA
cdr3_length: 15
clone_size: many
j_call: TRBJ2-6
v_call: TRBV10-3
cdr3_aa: CAISDPGRGANVLTF
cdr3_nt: TGTGCCATCAGTGACCCAGGGAGAGGGGCCAACGTCCTGACTTTC

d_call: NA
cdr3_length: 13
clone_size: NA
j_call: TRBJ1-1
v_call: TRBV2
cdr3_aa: CASSEAMNTEAFF
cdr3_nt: TGTGCCAGCAGTGAAGCCATGAACACTGAAGCTTTCTTT

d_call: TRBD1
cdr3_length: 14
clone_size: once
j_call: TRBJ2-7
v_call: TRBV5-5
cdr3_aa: CASFLTGTVYEQYF
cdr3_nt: TGTGCCAGCTTCCTCACCGGGACAGTCTACGAGCAGTACTTC

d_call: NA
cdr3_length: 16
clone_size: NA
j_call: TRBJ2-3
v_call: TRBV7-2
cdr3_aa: CASSPIRDGYTDTQYF
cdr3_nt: TGTGCCAGCAGCCCTATCCGGGACGGATACACAGATACGCAGTATTTT

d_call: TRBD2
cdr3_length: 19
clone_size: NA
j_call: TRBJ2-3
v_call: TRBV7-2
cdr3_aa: CASKQKGRLAGGAPDTQYF
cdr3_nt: TGTGCCAGCAAGCAAAAGGGCCGACTAGCGGGGGGTGCGCCAGATACGCAGTATTTT